This T cell receptor beta chain originates from a study of T cell repertoires in cytomegalovirus infection. Overall study context: Public TCR beta signatures were indicative of both CMV infection and a matching HLA type. Study conclusions and caveats: Identification of carriers of CMV plus the relevant HLA was achieved through cumulative public TCR beta family frequency. Predominance within the ex vivo response was attributable to HLA-C-restricted CMV-specific TCR beta clonotypes.

TCRdb re-analysed the reads in MiXCR, keeping a single row per CDR3 protein. The sample has some 400,000 distinct CDR3 sequences, about a third seen once. Note on this clonotype: Its antigen is not known.

The V and J ends lost 6 bases and 4 bases, in that order; junction bases with no gene match: 4. The CDR3 spans 14 residues. Germline V gene data show CDR1 as DFQATT and CDR2 as SNEGSKA (reference sequence). Source material: PBMCs. The sequence was collected from a human donor in good health (CMV status not recorded). Some clones in this sample may be carry-over from other donors' samples. The genes are TRBV20-1 and TRBJ2-2, with TRBD2 matching over 11 bases. The CDR3 sequence is CSAPGLAGTGELFF. The CDR3 DNA reads TGCAGTGCGCCCGGACTAGCGGGCACCGGGGAGCTGTTTTTT.